The sequence of this TCR beta chain was determined in a study of T cell responses to AZD1222 COVID-19 vaccine (dated by TCRdb to about 2021). About the investigation overall: Because spike-specific TCR depth and breadth did not differ between the two schedules, AZD1222 recipients who got a second dose at roughly 4 weeks were pooled with those who got a second dose at roughly 12 weeks. TCR sequencing covered some 240 trial participants: 207 given two doses of AZD1222 and 26 given two doses of MenACWY control vaccine. Trial participants were enrolled by age into 18-55, 56-69 and 70-plus year subgroups, with roughly 160, 29 and 62 TCR-sequenced participants respectively.

The sample's time point label is to be understood as: baseline before first vaccination. Samples from vaccinated people were obtained from the UK trials COV001 and COV002, which included a single-blind randomized controlled phase 2/3 trial of AZD1222 (ChAdOx1 nCoV-19) in healthy adults. For TCRbeta chain sequencing, PBMC samples were collected from trial participants at day 0 and at day 28 after the second dose. Concerning this clone itself: It has no known antigen specificity. Within one base of it there is no much larger clone, and no base qualities were kept.

The CDR3 regions of human TCRbeta chains were subjected to immunosequencing. Concerning the study's data processing: Repertoire TCRs were checked for matches against a reference library of SARS-CoV-2-specific TCRs that had been generated using the MIRA antigen-specificity platform. Breadth was defined as the fraction of unique TCRs that were SARS-CoV-2-associated. Depth was defined as the fraction of total T cells that were SARS-CoV-2-associated. Using the MIRA data, each spike-specific TCR was assigned both to the spike region to which the TCR was reactive and to a CD4 or CD8 class. Log10-transformed breadth and depth values were compared by one-way ANOVA with Sidak's multiple comparisons tests. The source is immuneACCESS, and TCRdb retained only in-frame sequences with V and J called. Part of the clones is not carried over; for the studies checked, unresolved V genes explain less than half of this, and the remainder is unexplained. Clone size and the V and J calls come from that table; the DNA yielded D and trimming. This sample is represented by about 120,000 clones; 80% to 90% of them were singletons. The top ten clones comprise 2.4% of the sample.

What the research found in general, with its limitations: Vaccine-associated CD4 TCRs spanned the whole spike protein, with dominant responses in regions 160-218 and 743-854. Because no day 14 peak-response samples were available, repertoires were characterized only after the peak T cell response. After two AZD1222 doses, both the breadth and the depth of spike-specific TCRs were significantly higher than at day 0 and than in MenACWY recipients. The 56-69-year group was small, and its depth increase did not reach significance, likely because of low power. Only 5 to 7 AZD1222 recipients were SARS-CoV-2 seropositive at baseline, limiting conclusions about previously exposed vaccinees. Participants were mostly white British, with more females than males. The authors suggested clonal diversity may have been underestimated. Reportedly, close to half of the unique spike-specific TCRs recognized epitopes lying outside the regions that are mutated in the B.1.351 and B.1.1.7 variants.

The germline V gene sets CDR1 to KGHSH and CDR2 to LQKENI. Compared with germline, V lacks 2 bases and J lacks 6 bases; bases without a gene match: 13. The CDR3 runs 18 amino acids, cysteine and phenylalanine included. This entry keeps only the CDR3 DNA: 54 bases, framed from base 1. This TCR came from an adult in good health. Sequences were derived from peripheral blood, sampled on day 0 of AZD1222 vaccination. The chain couples TRBV18 to TRBJ2-1, with TRBD2 matching 10 junction bases. The DNA sequence reads TGTGCCAGCTCACCATTGCCCAGCGGGAGGGCTTCCGCCAATGAGCAGTTCTTC. Its amino acids are CASSPLPSGRASANEQFF.